Presented here are 10 T cell receptor beta chains from one specimen sequenced in a study of blood T cells in healthy people across ages. The second PCR ran roughly 6 to 11 cycles with a sample-barcoded 5' primer and J-beta primers. MiXCR was run by TCRdb on the 5' RACE reads, yielding one entry per CDR3 protein. In the table there are over 1,500,000 distinct CDR3 sequences, around half of which are singletons. Material for sequencing was blood. Receptor source: a woman between 40 and 50 years old in good health.

The chain is built from TRBV4-2 and TRBJ2-5, with 9 bases identical to TRBD2. The CDR3 spans 18 residues. The trim removed 0 bases at V and 3 bases at J, leaving 11 bases unmatched. Germline assignment: CDR1 LGHNA and CDR2 YNFKEQ. The CDR3 region has the DNA TGTGCCAGCAGCCAAGATAGTCAGGGGACTAGCAGTAAAGAGACCCAGTACTTC. Its protein is CASSQDSQGTSSKETQYF.

The chain combines TRBV20-1 with TRBJ2-7, with 10 positions matching TRBD1. Trimming took 6 bases from V and 2 from J; bases not matched to a gene: 7. The CDR3 is made up of 14 amino acids. Germline V gives CDR1 DFQATT, CDR2 SNEGSKA (reference sequence). The CDR3 here is CSAMGGQGTYEQYF. The CDR3 DNA is TGCAGTGCCATGGGGGGACAGGGGACCTACGAGCAGTACTTC.

A few counts support this clonotype. V usage is TRBV4-1 and J usage is TRBJ2-5; D is possibly TRBD2 (5 bases). The CDR3 extends over 18 amino acids. The ends were cut back, 0 bases at V and 4 bases at J, with 21 bases in the middle. Germline assignment: CDR1 MGHRA and CDR2 YSYEKL. CDR3 protein: CASSQDGRAAGTRETQYF. The DNA for the CDR3 is TGCGCCAGCAGCCAAGATGGGCGGGCCGCGGGCACGAGAGAGACCCAGTACTTC.

The chain combines TRBV11-2 with TRBJ2-1; D tentatively reads TRBD1 or TRBD2 (5 bases each). Germline V gives CDR1 SGHAT, CDR2 FQNNGV. The CDR3 consists of 13 residues. Trimming cost V 5 bases and J 10 bases, with 15 bases left between them. CDR3 sequence (DNA): TGTGCCAGCAGCCAGGTTGGGGGACGCGAGCAGTTCTTC. This codes for CASSQVGGREQFF.

The chain couples TRBV20-1 to TRBJ2-1; 8 bases match TRBD1. This CDR3 contains 13 residues. V was pared by 5 bases and J by 3 bases, with 3 bases of the junction left unmatched. Germline CDR1 is DFQATT and CDR2 is SNEGSKA (reference sequence). This CDR3 reads CSAPDRDYNEQFF. Here the CDR3 DNA reads TGCAGTGCTCCGGACAGGGACTACAATGAGCAGTTCTTC.

A word on this clonotype: An end of the junction does not agree with germline; a read error may underlie this. The chain recombines TRBV6-6 with TRBJ2-3; 7 positions agree with TRBD2. Germline loops: CDR1 MNHNY, CDR2 SVGAGI (reference sequence). The CDR3 spans 17 residues. The CDR3 loop is CASCYATSASSTDTQYF. Here the CDR3 DNA reads TGTGCCAGCTGTTACGCAACTAGCGCATCTAGCACAGATACGCAGTATTTT.

A few counts support this clonotype. The V and J genes are TRBV27 and TRBJ2-1; TRBD2 matches 10 bases. The CDR3 contains 15 residues. The junction had 5 bases not matched to a gene; V was cut back by 7 bases and J by 2 bases. In germline, CDR1 is MNHEY, CDR2 SMNVEV (reference sequence). The CDR3 DNA reads as TGTGCCAGCAAGCGGGGGGGACACGCCTACAATGAGCAGTTCTTC. It specifies CASKRGGHAYNEQFF.

This chain connects TRBV4-3 to TRBJ1-2, with D possibly being TRBD1 (5 bases). The germline gives CDR1 LGHNA, CDR2 YSLEER. CDR3 length: 15 residues. Trimming took 4 bases from V and 3 from J, leaving 15 bases between them. CDR3 residues: CASSPGASGDYGYTF. In DNA, the CDR3 is TGCGCCAGCAGCCCTGGGGCCAGCGGAGACTATGGCTACACCTTC.

The table lists this clonotype with a count of one. This sequence joins TRBV7-2 and TRBJ1-6; 7 bases line up with TRBD1. Germline lookup yields CDR1 SGHTA and CDR2 FQGNSA. The CDR3 spans 15 residues. V lost 5 bases and J lost 8; bases outside the gene matches: 9. The CDR3 loop is CASSLRQGWDSPLHF. CDR3 nucleotides: TGTGCCAGCAGCCTCAGACAGGGTTGGGATTCACCCCTCCACTTT.

In this sample, this clonotype turned up once. This chain joins TRBV6-1 and TRBJ2-4; possible D gene TRBD1, 5 bases. The V end was cut by 1 base, the J end by 0 bases, with 16 bases between. CDR3 size: 18 residues. Germline CDR1 reads MNHNS; CDR2 reads SASEGT. The CDR3 DNA reads as TGTGCCAGCAGTGAAGGGAAAGACAGACTGATAGCCAAAAACATTCAGTACTTC. Translated: CASSEGKDRLIAKNIQYF.